A selection of T cell receptor beta chains follows, all from one sample in a study of blood T cell repertoires in COVID-19. TCRdb's copy holds only in-frame clones and misses some; the assay was immunoSEQ multiplex PCR. This sample has fewer than 250,000 clones; around 80% occur once, and the top ten carry about a sixth. Specimen: PBMCs or T cells enriched from blood (not recorded which). The origin of the receptors is a woman between 45 and 60 years old with acute COVID-19. CDR3s include the opening cysteine and the closing phenylalanine or tryptophan. D genes are given only for firm matches. Expanded clones are given a class, and other clones once, few, many or no size at all.

D gene: .
clone size: .
V gene: TRBV11-2
J gene: TRBJ1-1
CDR3 DNA: TGTGCCAGCCTTAAACAGGGGAACACTGAAGCTTTCTTT
CDR3 protein: CASLKQGNTEAFF

D gene: TRBD2
clone size: .
V gene: TRBV6-2/TRBV6-3
J gene: TRBJ2-3
CDR3 DNA: TGTGCCAGCAGTACTAGCGGGGGAGGGGCAGATACGCAGTATTTT
CDR3 protein: CASSTSGGGADTQYF

D gene: .
clone size: .
V gene: TRBV24-1
J gene: TRBJ1-2
CDR3 DNA: TGTGCCACCAGTGATCCTGGCAGGGGACAACCTGGCTACACCTTC
CDR3 protein: CATSDPGRGQPGYTF

D gene: .
clone size: .
V gene: TRBV7-3
J gene: TRBJ2-2
CDR3 DNA: TGTGCCAGCAGCGCGACAGGGACTAACACCGGGGAGCTGTTTTTT
CDR3 protein: CASSATGTNTGELFF

D gene: TRBD2
clone size: .
V gene: TRBV11-2
J gene: TRBJ2-3
CDR3 DNA: TGTGCCAGCAGCTTCACTAGCGGCACAGATACGCAGTATTTT
CDR3 protein: CASSFTSGTDTQYF

D gene: .
clone size: .
V gene: TRBV9
J gene: TRBJ1-2
CDR3 DNA: TGTGCCAGCAGCGTAGCTGACAGTCTTAACTATGGCTACACCTTC
CDR3 protein: CASSVADSLNYGYTF

D gene: .
clone size: few
V gene: TRBV27
J gene: TRBJ2-1
CDR3 DNA: TGTGCCAGCAGTTTATTCGCCGACAGCTCCTACAATGAGCAGTTCTTC
CDR3 protein: CASSLFADSSYNEQFF

D gene: .
clone size: few
V gene: TRBV27
J gene: TRBJ1-2
CDR3 DNA: TGTGCCAGCAGTTTATCTTTCGGTTCGGCAGGACTGGGCTACACCTTC
CDR3 protein: CASSLSFGSAGLGYTF

D gene: TRBD1
clone size: .
V gene: TRBV6-1
J gene: TRBJ1-1
CDR3 DNA: TGTGCCAGCAGTGACGGGACAGGGGGGAACACTGAAGCTTTCTTT
CDR3 protein: CASSDGTGGNTEAFF

D gene: TRBD1
clone size: many
V gene: TRBV4-3
J gene: TRBJ1-2
CDR3 DNA: TGCGCCAGCAGCCAAGGAGACAGGGGGCATGGCTACACCTTC
CDR3 protein: CASSQGDRGHGYTF

D gene: .
clone size: .
V gene: TRBV7-2
J gene: TRBJ2-2
CDR3 DNA: TGTGCCAGCAGAATAGCCGCGAACACCGGGGAGCTGTTTTTT
CDR3 protein: CASRIAANTGELFF

D gene: .
clone size: .
V gene: TRBV19
J gene: TRBJ2-4
CDR3 DNA: TGTGCCAGTACTAAATCTGGCGGGATAGCCAAAAACATTCAGTACTTC
CDR3 protein: CASTKSGGIAKNIQYF

D gene: .
clone size: .
V gene: TRBV7-9
J gene: TRBJ1-1
CDR3 DNA: TGTGCCAGCAGCCTCGGGTCTAACACTGAAGCTTTCTTT
CDR3 protein: CASSLGSNTEAFF

D gene: .
clone size: .
V gene: TRBV5-6
J gene: TRBJ2-5
CDR3 DNA: TGTGCCAGCAGCTTTATGGCTCAAGAGACCCAGTACTTC
CDR3 protein: CASSFMAQETQYF

D gene: .
clone size: few
V gene: TRBV5-1
J gene: TRBJ2-3
CDR3 DNA: TGCGCCAGCAGTTCTTGGGCGGGTGTAGACACGCAGTATTTT
CDR3 protein: CASSSWAGVDTQYF